Listed here is a single TCR beta chain. Its antigen is unknown. This specimen comes from a study of a mutant IDH1 vaccine in newly diagnosed glioma. At the level of the study: Pretreatment consisted of radiotherapy, temozolomide, or both, with most receiving both.

Per the germline V gene, CDR1 is LNHDA and CDR2 is SQIVND (reference sequence). This CDR3 contains 15 residues. The V segment lost 5 bases and the J segment 7 bases; nucleotides outside the gene matches: 10. Time point here: week 23, last vaccination. In every dose of vaccine, 300 ug of mutant IDH1 20-mer peptide was given alongside topical imiquimod. TCRdb's copy holds only in-frame clones and misses some; the assay was immunoSEQ multiplex PCR. The sample has about 77,000 clones, more than 80% seen once. The chain has TRBV19 and TRBJ1-2, with 10 bases fitting TRBD1. This sequence was found in a woman in her forties or fifties with glioma. Sequencing was performed on PBMCs, taken from a glioma patient whose treatment included an IDH1 peptide vaccine. The CDR3 loop reads CASSDRDRGLGGYTF. DNA of the CDR3: TGTGCCAGTAGTGACCGGGACAGGGGACTCGGTGGCTACACCTTC.